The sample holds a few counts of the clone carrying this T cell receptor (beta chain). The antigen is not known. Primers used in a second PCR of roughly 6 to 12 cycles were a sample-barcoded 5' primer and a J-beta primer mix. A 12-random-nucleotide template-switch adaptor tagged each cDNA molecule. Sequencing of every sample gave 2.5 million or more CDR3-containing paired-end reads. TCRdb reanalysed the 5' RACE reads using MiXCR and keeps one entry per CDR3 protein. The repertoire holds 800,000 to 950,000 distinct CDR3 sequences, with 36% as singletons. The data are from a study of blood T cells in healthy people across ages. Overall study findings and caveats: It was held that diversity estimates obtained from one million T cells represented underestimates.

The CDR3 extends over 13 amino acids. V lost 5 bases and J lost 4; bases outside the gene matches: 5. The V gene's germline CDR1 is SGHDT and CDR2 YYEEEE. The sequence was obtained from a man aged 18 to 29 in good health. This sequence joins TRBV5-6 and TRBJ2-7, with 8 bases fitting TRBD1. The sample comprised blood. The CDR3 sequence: CASSQGARYEQYF. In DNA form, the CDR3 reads TGTGCCAGCAGTCAGGGGGCAAGGTACGAGCAGTACTTC.